This T cell receptor beta chain was identified in a study of technical replicates of blood from several donors. Data came from immunoSEQ multiplex PCR; TCRdb stores just in-frame clones and leaves some out. The sample records 100,000 or so clones, 90% to 95% being singletons. The V gene lost 7 bases and the J gene lost 1 base, with 10 bases spanning the gap. The CDR3 loop spans 13 amino acids. CDR1 is WSHSY, CDR2 SAAADI, per germline. The sample consisted of T cells isolated from PBMCs. The sequence was collected from a human donor in good health. This rearrangement joins TRBV10-2 to TRBJ1-1; D might be TRBD1 (6 bases). DNA of the CDR3: TGCGCCAGCAAAACAGGGCCGAACACTGAAGCTTTCTTT. The encoded protein is CASKTGPNTEAFF.